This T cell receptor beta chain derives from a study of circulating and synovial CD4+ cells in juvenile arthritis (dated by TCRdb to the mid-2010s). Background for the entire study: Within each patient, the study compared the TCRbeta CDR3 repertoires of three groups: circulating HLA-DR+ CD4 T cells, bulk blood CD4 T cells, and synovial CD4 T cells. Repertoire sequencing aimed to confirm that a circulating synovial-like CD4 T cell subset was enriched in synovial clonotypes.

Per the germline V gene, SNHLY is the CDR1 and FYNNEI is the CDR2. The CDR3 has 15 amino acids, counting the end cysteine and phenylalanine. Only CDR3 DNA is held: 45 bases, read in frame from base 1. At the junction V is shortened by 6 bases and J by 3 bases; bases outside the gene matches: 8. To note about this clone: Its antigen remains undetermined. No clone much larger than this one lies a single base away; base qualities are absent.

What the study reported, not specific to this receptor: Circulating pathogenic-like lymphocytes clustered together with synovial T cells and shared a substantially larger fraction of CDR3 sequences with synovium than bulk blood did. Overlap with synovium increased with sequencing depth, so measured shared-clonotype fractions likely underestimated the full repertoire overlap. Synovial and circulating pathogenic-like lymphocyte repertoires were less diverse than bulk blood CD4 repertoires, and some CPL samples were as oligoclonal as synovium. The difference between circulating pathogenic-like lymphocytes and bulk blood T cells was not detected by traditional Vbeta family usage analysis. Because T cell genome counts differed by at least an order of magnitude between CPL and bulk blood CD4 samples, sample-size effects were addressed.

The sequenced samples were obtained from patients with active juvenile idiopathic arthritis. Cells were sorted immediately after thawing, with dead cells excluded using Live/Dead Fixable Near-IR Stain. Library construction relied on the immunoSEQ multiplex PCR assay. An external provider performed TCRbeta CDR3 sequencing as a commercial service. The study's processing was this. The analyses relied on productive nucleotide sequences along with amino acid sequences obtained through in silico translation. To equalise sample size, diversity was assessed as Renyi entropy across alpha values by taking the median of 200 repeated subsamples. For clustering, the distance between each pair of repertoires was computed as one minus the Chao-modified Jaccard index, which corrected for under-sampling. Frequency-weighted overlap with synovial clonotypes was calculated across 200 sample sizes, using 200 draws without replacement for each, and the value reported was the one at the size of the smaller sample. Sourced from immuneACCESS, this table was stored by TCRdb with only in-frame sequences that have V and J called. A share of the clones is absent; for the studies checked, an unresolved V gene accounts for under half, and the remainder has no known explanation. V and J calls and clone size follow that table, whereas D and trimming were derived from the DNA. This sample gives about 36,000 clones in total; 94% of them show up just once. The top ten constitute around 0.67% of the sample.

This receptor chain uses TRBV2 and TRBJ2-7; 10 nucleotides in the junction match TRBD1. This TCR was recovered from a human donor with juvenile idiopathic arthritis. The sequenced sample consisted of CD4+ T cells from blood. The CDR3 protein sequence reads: CASSAGQGGIYEQYF. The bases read TGTGCCAGCAGCGCCGGACAGGGGGGTATCTACGAGCAGTACTTC.